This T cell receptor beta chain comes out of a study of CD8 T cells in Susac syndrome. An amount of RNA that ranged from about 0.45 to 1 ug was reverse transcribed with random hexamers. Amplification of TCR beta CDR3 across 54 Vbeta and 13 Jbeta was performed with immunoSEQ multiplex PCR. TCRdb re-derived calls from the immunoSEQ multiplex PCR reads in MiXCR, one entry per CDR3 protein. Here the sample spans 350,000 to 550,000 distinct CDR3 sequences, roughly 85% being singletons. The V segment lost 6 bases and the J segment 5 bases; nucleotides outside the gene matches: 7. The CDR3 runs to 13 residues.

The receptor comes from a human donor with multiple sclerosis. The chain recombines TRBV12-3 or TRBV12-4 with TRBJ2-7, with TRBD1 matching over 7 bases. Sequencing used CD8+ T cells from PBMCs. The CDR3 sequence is CASSTDRAHEQYF. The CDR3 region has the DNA TGTGCCAGCAGCACAGACAGGGCCCACGAGCAGTACTTC.